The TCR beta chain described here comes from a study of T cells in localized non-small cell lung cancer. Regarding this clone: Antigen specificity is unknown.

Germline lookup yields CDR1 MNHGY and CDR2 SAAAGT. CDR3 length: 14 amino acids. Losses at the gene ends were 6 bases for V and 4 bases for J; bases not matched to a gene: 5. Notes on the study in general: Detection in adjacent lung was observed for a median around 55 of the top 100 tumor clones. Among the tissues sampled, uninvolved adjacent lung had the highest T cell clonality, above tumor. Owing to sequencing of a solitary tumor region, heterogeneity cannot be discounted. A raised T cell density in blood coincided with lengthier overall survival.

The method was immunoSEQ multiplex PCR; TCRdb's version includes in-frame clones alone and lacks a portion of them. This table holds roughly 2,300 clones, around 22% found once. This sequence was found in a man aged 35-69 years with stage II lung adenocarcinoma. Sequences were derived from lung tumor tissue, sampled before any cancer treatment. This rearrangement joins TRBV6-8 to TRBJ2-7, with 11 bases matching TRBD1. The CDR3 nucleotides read TGTGCCAGCAGGGGGACAGGGGGGAATTACGAGCAGTACTTC. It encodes CASRGTGGNYEQYF.